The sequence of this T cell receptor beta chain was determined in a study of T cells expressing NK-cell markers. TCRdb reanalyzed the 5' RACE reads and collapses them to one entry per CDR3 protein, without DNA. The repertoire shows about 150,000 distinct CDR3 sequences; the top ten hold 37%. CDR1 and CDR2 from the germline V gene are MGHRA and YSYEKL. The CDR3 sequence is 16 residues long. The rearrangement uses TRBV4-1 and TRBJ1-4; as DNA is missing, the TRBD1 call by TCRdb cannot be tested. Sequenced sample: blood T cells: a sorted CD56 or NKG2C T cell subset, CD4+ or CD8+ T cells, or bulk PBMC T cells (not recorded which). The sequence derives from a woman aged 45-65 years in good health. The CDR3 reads CASSQGLRGQGKKLFF.